Below are 10 T cell receptor beta chains sequenced from a single sample in a study of blood T cell repertoires in COVID-19. TCRdb's copy holds only in-frame clones and misses some; the assay was immunoSEQ multiplex PCR. The sample records under 250,000 clones, 92% being singletons. The source material was peripheral blood. The origin of the receptors is a man in his thirties or forties with acute or convalescent COVID-19.

This clone was seen more than once but under ten times. V and J are TRBV7-9 and TRBJ1-3; TRBD1 agrees at 8 bases. This CDR3 comprises 13 residues. Germline V lookup: CDR1 SEHNR, CDR2 FQNEAQ (reference sequence). V was clipped by 5 bases and J by 7 bases; unmatched bases: 4. The CDR3 region has the DNA TGTGCCAGCAGCGCGACAGGGGTTAACACCATATATTTT. Encoded protein: CASSATGVNTIYF.

V is TRBV29-1 and J is TRBJ2-7, with TRBD2 matching over 13 bases. Germline V gene sequence: CDR1 SQVTM, CDR2 ANQGSEA. This CDR3 spans 20 amino acids. The V segment lost 3 bases and the J segment 7 bases; nucleotides outside the gene matches: 24. The CDR3 DNA reads as TGCAGCGTTGAGAGGGAGTTCCCTTCGACTGGGACTAGCGGGATGGGAGAGCAGTACTTC. Its translation is CSVEREFPSTGTSGMGEQYF.

The chain employs TRBV3-1 (or the pseudogene TRBV3-2) and TRBJ2-3; 7 nucleotides agree with TRBD1. Germline-derived CDR1 and CDR2 are LGHDT and YNNKEL (reference sequence). The V and J ends lost 4 bases and 3 bases, in that order; junction bases with no gene match: 13. This CDR3 has 17 amino acids. The CDR3 sequence: CASSRRTRTGHTDTQYF. CDR3 DNA sequence: TGTGCCAGCAGCCGACGTACCAGGACAGGCCATACAGATACGCAGTATTTT.

The rearrangement joins TRBV2 to TRBJ2-2; 10 bases line up with TRBD2. The length of the CDR3 is 17 residues. Germline CDR1 and CDR2: SNHLY and FYNNEI. V trimming: 2 bases; J trimming: 6 bases; junction bases outside the gene matches: 9. Written as DNA, the CDR3 is TGTGCCAGCAGTGAACTAGCGGGAGAGGGGAGGTCCGGGGAGCTGTTTTTT. This translates into CASSELAGEGRSGELFF. Full variable domain (outside the CDR3, taken from reference TRBV2 and TRBJ2-2): EPEVTQTPSHQVTQMGQEVILRCVPISNHLYFYWYRQILGQKVEFLVSFYNNEISEKSEIFDDQFSVERPDGSNFTLKIRSTKLEDSAMYFCASSELAGEGRSGELFFGEGSRLTVL.

The chain links TRBV6-5 to TRBJ2-3, with 8 positions matching TRBD2. The CDR3 covers 15 residues. J was trimmed by 2 bases and V by 6 bases; bases with no gene match: 7. The germline V gene encodes CDR1 MNHEY and CDR2 SVGAGI. The CDR3 reads CASRPGLGDTDTQYF. The CDR3 DNA sequence: TGTGCCAGCAGGCCGGGACTAGGGGACACAGATACGCAGTATTTT.

The J gene is TRBJ2-3, the V gene TRBV2, with 7 bases lining up with TRBD2. Germline CDR1 reads SNHLY; CDR2 reads FYNNEI. V shed 8 bases, J shed 4 bases, and the junction held 9 bases outside the gene matches. The CDR3 has 14 residues. CDR3 amino acids: CASSLTRGADTQYF. In DNA form, the CDR3 reads TGTGCCAGCTCCCTGACCCGGGGGGCAGATACGCAGTATTTT. The full variable domain, rest sourced from reference TRBV2 and TRBJ2-3, is EPEVTQTPSHQVTQMGQEVILRCVPISNHLYFYWYRQILGQKVEFLVSFYNNEISEKSEIFDDQFSVERPDGSNFTLKIRSTKLEDSAMYFCASSLTRGADTQYFGPGTRLTVL.

The chain is built from TRBV12-3 or TRBV12-4 and TRBJ1-5, with D possibly being TRBD1 (5 bases). V lost 6 bases and J 7 bases, leaving 13 bases between the germline ends. CDR3 size: 13 residues. The CDR3 loop reads CASSSGLRQPQHF. Written as DNA, the CDR3 is TGTGCCAGCAGCTCAGGGTTAAGACAGCCCCAGCATTTT.

This clone has just one count. The chain recombines TRBV5-1 with TRBJ1-6; 7 bases match TRBD1. The CDR3 has 14 amino acids. Losses at the gene ends were 4 bases for V and 6 bases for J; bases not matched to a gene: 4. In germline, CDR1 is SGHRS, CDR2 YFSETQ. The CDR3 is CASSLGQANSPLHF. CDR3 DNA sequence: TGCGCCAGCAGCCTAGGACAGGCTAATTCACCCCTCCACTTT.

The V gene is TRBV9, the J gene TRBJ1-1, with D unclear. The CDR3 consists of 13 residues. V was shortened by 0 bases and J by 5 bases, with 8 bases between the two germline ends. The germline CDR1 and CDR2 sequences are SGDLS and YYNGEE. The CDR3 is CASSVATRTEAFF. As DNA, the CDR3 is TGTGCCAGCAGCGTAGCTACTAGGACTGAAGCTTTCTTT.

V is TRBV9 and J is TRBJ2-1; 11 bases map to TRBD2. V lost 4 bases, J lost 2 bases, and 5 bases stayed unmatched. From germline, CDR1 is SGDLS and CDR2 YYNGEE. The CDR3 consists of 16 residues. CDR3 protein: CASSTLAGGPYNEQFF. In nucleotides, the CDR3 is TGTGCCAGCAGCACTCTAGCGGGAGGTCCCTACAATGAGCAGTTCTTC.